Here is one T cell receptor (beta chain) with its context. This CDR3 contains 12 residues. V lost 4 bases, J lost 8 bases, and 8 bases lay in between. Germline CDR1 SGHDN, CDR2 FVKESK. A single record per CDR3 protein comes from TCRdb applying MiXCR to the 5' RACE reads. The sample comprises 1.5 million to 2 million distinct CDR3 sequences, around a third of which are singletons, and less than 0.35% rests with the top ten. Each donor (without exception) was a healthy Caucasian. The data belong to a study of identical twins. The receptor comes from a newborn girl in good health. Material: cord blood. The rearrangement links TRBV14 to TRBJ2-2; D perhaps matches TRBD1 (5 bases). The CDR3 DNA reads as TGTGCCAGCAGCCTACCAGGGGGGGAGCTGTTTTTT. Its translation is CASSLPGGELFF. Drawing the rest from reference TRBV14 and TRBJ2-2, the complete variable domain is EAGVTQFPSHSVIEKGQTVTLRCDPISGHDNLYWYRRVMGKEIKFLLHFVKESKQDESGMPNNRFLAERTGGTYSTLKVQPAELEDSGVYFCASSLPGGELFFGEGSRLTVL.